The entry below gives a single T cell receptor (beta chain) sequence along with its context. Its antigen is unknown. This sample was taken from a study of graft-versus-host responses after intestinal transplantation. Study in general: Recipients obtained multivisceral, liver-intestinal, or isolated intestinal transplants.

Generated by immunoSEQ multiplex PCR, the TCRdb table keeps only in-frame clones and is missing some. The table shows approximately 80,000 clones, with 85% to 90% occurring only once. The TCR originated in a human donor who received an intestinal transplant. The source was unstimulated CD4+ T cells sorted from spleen or lymph node cells, collected before intestinal transplant.

The CDR3 reads CASSQGATNEKLFF. The DNA of the CDR3 is TGTGCCAGCAGTCAGGGGGCAACTAATGAAAAACTGTTTTTT. The rearrangement uses TRBV28 and TRBJ1-4, with 7 bases matching TRBD1. The V gene end was trimmed by 5 bases and the J gene end by 0 bases; junction bases not matched to a gene: 0. The CDR3 loop spans 14 amino acids. Per germline, CDR1 MDHEN and CDR2 SYDVKM.